These T cell receptor beta chains were read from a single sample in a study of CD8 T cells in Susac syndrome. TCRdb itself ran the immunoSEQ multiplex PCR reads through MiXCR, one entry per CDR3 protein. The table has 300,000 to 350,000 distinct CDR3 sequences, about 90% seen once. Sequencing was performed on CD4+ T cells from PBMCs. Every receptor here comes from a human donor with multiple sclerosis. Each CDR3 is given without its conserved first and last residue.

V	J	CDR3
TRBV9	TRBJ2-2	ASSADAGTGELF
TRBV7-2	TRBJ1-4	ASSSGQGWLEGEKLF
TRBV19	TRBJ1-5	ASSRQGSGNQPQH
TRBV30	TRBJ1-1	AWSIGITAEAF
TRBV20-1	TRBJ2-7	SAIRADPYEQY
TRBV6-1	TRBJ1-5	ASSEARGRQPQH
TRBV5-4	TRBJ1-4	ASSRRDSANEKLF
TRBV7-2	TRBJ1-5	ASSQGQEHQPQH
TRBV29-1	TRBJ2-2	SVEVRSTGELF
TRBV7-3	TRBJ1-1	ASSLSPGANTEAF
TRBV7-9	TRBJ1-1	ASSLDFREAF
TRBV2	TRBJ1-2	ASNPFYGYT
TRBV6-5	TRBJ1-1	ASSYSMTGVGSEAF
TRBV27	TRBJ1-1	ASSPGQGALRTEAF
TRBV20-1	TRBJ1-2	SARPGIYGYT
TRBV30	TRBJ1-1	AWSKGIEDTEAF
TRBV6-6	TRBJ2-3	ASRPGLAGATDTQY
TRBV6-5	TRBJ1-1	ASSYQGSDTEAF
TRBV4-2	TRBJ1-2	ASSHRADSANYGYT
TRBV6-5	TRBJ2-2	ASSYGTGAGELF
TRBV6-2/TRBV6-3	TRBJ1-5	ASGGAGTGDQPQH
TRBV9	TRBJ1-2	ASSADRARRGYGYT
TRBV6-5	TRBJ2-3	ATRPGGGDTQY
TRBV28	TRBJ2-7	ASRDSTSYEQY
TRBV24-1	TRBJ1-5	ATSDSGGSQPQH
TRBV20-1	TRBJ2-7	SARTRSGLYEQY
TRBV19	TRBJ1-2	ASSMTGAGFYGYT
TRBV7-9	TRBJ1-4	ASSPGQLGLF
TRBV7-9	TRBJ2-3	ASSFGGTSGSDTQY
TRBV7-2	TRBJ2-7	ASSLGLAVTYEQY
TRBV18	TRBJ1-6	ASSEGAQTGFNSPLH
TRBV5-1	TRBJ2-2	ASRSAGVNTGELF
TRBV20-1	TRBJ1-1	SAALGVNTEAF
TRBV6-1	TRBJ2-1	ASSPFERSSYNEQF
TRBV12-3/TRBV12-4	TRBJ1-4	ASSWSGQGRTNEKLF
TRBV12-3/TRBV12-4	TRBJ1-3	ASSLRQGDGSTIY
TRBV7-2	TRBJ1-1	ASSLAQGGIEAF
TRBV24-1	TRBJ2-7	ATSDRTGPAAEQY
TRBV4-1	TRBJ2-7	ASSQPGTSYEQY
TRBV20-1	TRBJ1-4	SARDPRQDEKLF
TRBV5-1	TRBJ2-1	ASSLEAGPSGNEQF
TRBV14	TRBJ2-3	ASSPGPTDTQY
TRBV15	TRBJ2-1	ATSRDWEEQF
TRBV7-6	TRBJ2-3	ASSSTSGGYPDTQY
TRBV5-1	TRBJ1-2	ASSLSRDNYGYT
TRBV2	TRBJ2-1	ASSELAGGFDEQF
TRBV29-1	TRBJ2-5	SVESGETQY
TRBV19	TRBJ1-1	ASSISAVLNEAF
TRBV30	TRBJ1-1	AWSVSGVTEAF
TRBV12-3/TRBV12-4	TRBJ2-7	ASSLNGREQY
TRBV6-2/TRBV6-3	TRBJ1-5	ASSYQETGSSQPQH
TRBV9	TRBJ1-1	ASSVLGGSNTEAF
TRBV20-1	TRBJ2-2	SARAGQGTTGELF
TRBV27	TRBJ1-1	ASSLVGREAF
TRBV20-1	TRBJ2-7	SARDIGLGSSYEQY